This T cell receptor (beta chain) was captured by sequencing in a study of T cell responses to AZD1222 COVID-19 vaccine (dated by TCRdb to the early 2020s). Turning to the overall study: AZD1222 recipients with second doses at about 4 weeks or about 12 weeks were pooled, because spike-specific TCR depth and breadth did not differ between schedules. Trial participants were enrolled by age into subgroups of 18-55, 56-69 and 70-plus years, and around 150, 29 and 61 TCR-sequenced participants, respectively, were included in these subgroups. A total of 233 trial participants underwent TCR sequencing, of whom about 200 had received two doses of AZD1222 and about 25 had received two doses of the MenACWY control vaccine.

The CDR3 regions of human TCRbeta chains were analyzed by immunosequencing. In the original analysis: TCRs in the repertoires were compared against a reference library of SARS-CoV-2-specific TCRs that had been generated with the MIRA antigen-specificity platform. Breadth meant the fraction of unique TCRs that were SARS-CoV-2-associated, whereas depth meant the fraction of total T cells that were SARS-CoV-2-associated. Using the MIRA data, every spike-specific TCR was mapped to the spike region that the TCR reacted to and assigned to either a CD4 or a CD8 class. Log10-transformed breadth and depth values were compared by one-way ANOVA with Sidak's multiple comparisons tests. TCRdb obtained this table from immuneACCESS and retained in-frame rearrangements with V and J assigned. These tables miss some clones; where compared with another copy, unresolved V genes account for less than half of the shortfall, and the remainder is unexplained. V and J calls and clone size come straight from that table; D and trimming were deduced from the DNA. The sample table shows 110,000 to 150,000 clones, and more than 80% are seen once. The ten top clones hold roughly 1.7% of the sample.

Its CDR3 holds 15 amino acids, cysteine through phenylalanine. Only the CDR3 portion is preserved as DNA: 45 bases, with reading frame beginning at the first base. Trimming at the junction amounts to 3 bases on V and 5 bases on J, and the germline ends lie 14 bases apart. Looking up the germline V gene yields CDR1 SGHAT and CDR2 FQNNGV. Findings and caveats that apply to the study as a whole: Participants were mostly white British and included more females than males, and it was suggested by the authors that clonal diversity may have been underestimated. The 56-69-year group was small, and its depth increase did not reach significance, likely because of low power. No day 14 peak-response samples were available, so repertoires were characterized only after the peak T cell response. A significant rise in spike-specific TCR breadth and depth was observed after two AZD1222 doses relative to day 0 and relative to MenACWY recipients. Reportedly, close to half of the unique spike-specific TCRs recognized epitopes lying outside the regions that are mutated in the B.1.351 and B.1.1.7 variants. Conclusions about previously exposed vaccinees are limited, since just a handful of AZD1222 recipients were seropositive for SARS-CoV-2 at baseline. CD4 TCRs associated with the vaccine covered the entire spike protein, and the dominant responses were in regions 160-218 and 743-854.

The meaning of the sample's time point label: baseline before first vaccination. Samples from vaccinated people were obtained from the UK trials COV001 and COV002, which included a single-blind randomized controlled phase 2/3 trial of AZD1222 (ChAdOx1 nCoV-19) in healthy adults. For TCRbeta chain sequencing, PBMC samples were collected from trial participants at day 0 and at day 28 after the second dose. Comment on this clone: Its binding antigen is unknown. Base qualities are missing; no much larger clone stands one base away.

This clonotype was obtained from an adult in good health. This receptor chain uses TRBV11-2 and TRBJ2-1; the D gene assignment is perhaps TRBD1 or TRBD2, with each matching 6 bases. This specimen was peripheral blood, taken on day 0 of AZD1222 vaccination. The CDR3 protein sequence reads: CASSFRGGTHNEQFF. The sequence in DNA is TGTGCCAGCAGCTTCCGAGGGGGGACCCACAATGAGCAGTTCTTC.